The 20 T cell receptor beta chains below come from one sample, sequenced in a study of blood T cell repertoires in COVID-19. Method: immunoSEQ multiplex PCR; TCRdb's copy keeps in-frame clones and lacks some. The repertoire consists of around 290,000 clones, with around nine tenths occurring once and the leading ten covering over 10%. Sequencing was carried out using peripheral blood. The origin of the receptors is a woman in her sixties or seventies with COVID-19, enrolled during active disease.

This chain links TRBV5-4 with TRBJ2-7; no clear D gene. CDR1 is SGHNT, CDR2 YYREEE, per germline (reference sequence). This CDR3 contains 13 residues. V was clipped by 2 bases and J by 2 bases, with 8 bases between them. CDR3 amino acids: CASSFNQAYEQYF. CDR3 coding DNA: TGTGCCAGCAGCTTTAATCAGGCCTACGAGCAGTACTTC.

The chain has TRBV5-1 and TRBJ2-3; TRBD2 matches at 8 bases. V lost 0 bases, J lost 0 bases, and 3 bases stayed unmatched. The length of the CDR3 is 16 residues. Germline CDR1 is SGHRS and CDR2 is YFSETQ. The CDR3 here is CASSLDAGGSTDTQYF. CDR3 in DNA: TGCGCCAGCAGCTTGGACGCGGGGGGTAGCACAGATACGCAGTATTTT.

J is TRBJ1-2 and V is TRBV3-1 (or the pseudogene TRBV3-2), with TRBD1 matching 9 bases. Germline V gives CDR1 LGHDT, CDR2 YNNKEL (reference sequence). J lost 5 bases, V lost 4 bases, and 11 bases had no gene match. This CDR3 region has 16 residues. The CDR3 spells CASSPPGTGKSYGYTF. In DNA form, the CDR3 reads TGTGCCAGCAGCCCGCCCGGGACAGGGAAGTCTTATGGCTACACCTTC.

The chain recombines TRBV5-1 with TRBJ2-7, with 8 bases identical to TRBD1. Germline assignment: CDR1 SGHRS and CDR2 YFSETQ. The CDR3 is 15 amino acids. The J segment lost 1 base and the V segment lost 4 bases, leaving 7 bases of the junction unmatched. The CDR3 nucleotides are TGCGCCAGCAGCGTTGACAGGGGCGCATCCTACGAGCAGTACTTC. Residues: CASSVDRGASYEQYF.

The rearrangement uses TRBV5-1 and TRBJ2-5; a possible D gene is TRBD1 (5 bases). The CDR3 length is 14 residues. Between the trimmed V and J ends, which lost 0 bases and 2 bases, there was a span of 8 bases. The germline V gene encodes CDR1 SGHRS and CDR2 YFSETQ. The CDR3 here is CASSLAAGQETQYF. The CDR3 nucleotides read TGCGCCAGCAGCTTGGCGGCAGGGCAAGAGACCCAGTACTTC.

The chain uses TRBV19 and TRBJ1-5; TRBD1 aligns across 8 bases. Unmatched junction bases numbered 7, after V lost 3 bases and J lost 0 bases. The CDR3 consists of 17 residues. Germline V gene data show CDR1 as LNHDA and CDR2 as SQIVND (reference sequence). Here the CDR3 DNA reads TGTGCCAGTAGTATTTTAGGGACAGGTTATAGCAATCAGCCCCAGCATTTT. Protein product: CASSILGTGYSNQPQHF. The whole variable domain, remainder taken from reference TRBV19 and TRBJ1-5, is DGGITQSPKYLFRKEGQNVTLSCEQNLNHDAMYWYRQDPGQGLRLIYYSQIVNDFQKGDIAEGYSVSREKKESFPLTVTSAQKNPTAFYLCASSILGTGYSNQPQHFGDGTRLSIL.

The V call is TRBV5-1, the J call TRBJ2-7, with 7 bases lining up with TRBD2. Losses at the gene ends were 4 bases for V and 5 bases for J; bases not matched to a gene: 9. Germline V gene data show CDR1 as SGHRS and CDR2 as YFSETQ. This CDR3 spans 14 amino acids. The CDR3 nucleotides are TGCGCCAGCAGCGCAGGACTAGGATTGGACGAGCAGTACTTC. Protein product: CASSAGLGLDEQYF.

The chain has TRBV7-7 and TRBJ2-3; 8 nucleotides line up with TRBD2. The CDR3 loop spans 15 amino acids. J lost 3 bases, V lost 1 base, and 3 bases had no gene match. Germline V gene data show CDR1 as SSHAT and CDR2 as FNYEAQ (reference sequence). CDR3 nucleotide sequence: TGTGCCAGCAGCTTAGGGCGGGGGGCGACAGATACGCAGTATTTT. Its translation: CASSLGRGATDTQYF.

This clone was observed a handful of times. The rearrangement links TRBV6-5 to TRBJ1-1; D is unresolved. The V and J ends lost 2 bases and 6 bases respectively, with 10 bases between them. The CDR3 has 13 residues. CDR1 and CDR2 (germline): MNHEY, SVGAGI. CDR3 loop: CASSYAYSAEAFF. The CDR3 bases are TGTGCCAGCAGTTACGCCTACTCCGCTGAAGCTTTCTTT.

J is TRBJ2-7 and V is TRBV2; D gene unclear. Germline CDR1 and CDR2: SNHLY and FYNNEI. V lost 4 bases and J lost 0, with 10 bases in between. This CDR3 region has 14 residues. DNA for the CDR3: TGTGCCAGCAGTGTAGACTGGAGCTCCTACGAGCAGTACTTC. It is translated as CASSVDWSSYEQYF.

The chain combines TRBV5-1 with TRBJ2-2; TRBD2 matches 10 bases. Germline V gene sequence: CDR1 SGHRS, CDR2 YFSETQ. The CDR3 consists of 16 residues. After removal of 1 base from V and 4 bases from J, the junction contained 4 bases not matched to a gene. The CDR3 DNA follows: TGCGCCAGCAGCTTGAACCTAGCGGGGGTCACCGGGGAGCTGTTTTTT. Protein product: CASSLNLAGVTGELFF. The variable domain in full, with the rest retrieved from reference TRBV5-1 and TRBJ2-2, is KAGVTQTPRYLIKTRGQQVTLSCSPISGHRSVSWYQQTPGQGLQFLFEYFSETQRNKGNFPGRFSGRQFSNSRSEMNVSTLELGDSALYLCASSLNLAGVTGELFFGEGSRLTVL.

The chain joins TRBV27 to TRBJ1-2, with D tentatively TRBD1 (5 bases). Germline CDR1 reads MNHEY; CDR2 reads SMNVEV (reference sequence). This CDR3 has 14 residues. The V and J ends lost 4 bases and 2 bases respectively, with 11 bases between them. The CDR3: CASSSSAGNYGYTF. In DNA, the CDR3 is TGTGCCAGCAGTTCCTCGGCAGGGAACTATGGCTACACCTTC.

The CDR3 region has the DNA TGCGCCAGCAGCCCCTCAGGGGAGCTGACAGCTAGGCCCTTAAATGAGCAGTTCTTC. Translating gives CASSPSGELTARPLNEQFF. The V call is TRBV4-1, the J call TRBJ2-1; TRBD1 is a possible D gene (6 bases). The germline CDR1 and CDR2 sequences are MGHRA and YSYEKL. The V gene lost 4 bases and the J gene lost 7 bases, with 29 bases spanning the gap. This CDR3 comprises 19 residues.

The chain has TRBV7-9 and TRBJ1-2, with a possible D match to TRBD1 (6 bases). Deletions cut 5 bases from V and 5 bases from J, with 15 bases between. Germline V CDR1 and CDR2: SEHNR, FQNEAQ (reference sequence). This CDR3 spans 14 amino acids. CDR3: CASSHQGLKYGYTF. The CDR3 coding sequence is TGTGCCAGCAGCCACCAGGGGTTAAAGTATGGCTACACCTTC.

This chain uses TRBV4-1 with TRBJ1-3; D is undetermined. This CDR3 spans 17 amino acids. Between the trimmed V and J ends, which lost 1 base and 0 bases, there was a span of 13 bases. Germline CDR1 MGHRA, CDR2 YSYEKL. The CDR3 is CASSQAQRLLSGNTIYF. CDR3 DNA sequence: TGCGCCAGCAGCCAAGCCCAGAGGTTGCTCTCTGGAAACACCATATATTTT.

This clone occurred a few times. V is TRBV6-4 and J is TRBJ1-1; 7 nucleotides align to TRBD1. V was clipped by 5 bases and J by 3 bases; unmatched bases: 3. The CDR3 extends over 13 amino acids. Germline V gives CDR1 MRHNA, CDR2 SNTAGT. The CDR3 bases are TGTGCCAGCAGTTGGGACAGTTACACTGAAGCTTTCTTT. Translated, it gives CASSWDSYTEAFF.

The chain's CDR3 is CASSFPFSGGENTIYF. In DNA, the CDR3 is TGTGCCAGCAGCTTTCCCTTTTCGGGGGGCGAAAACACCATATATTTT. The chain couples TRBV21-1 to TRBJ1-3. TRBV21-1 is recorded as a pseudogene. The CDR3 runs to 16 residues.

This chain links TRBV7-6 with TRBJ2-2, with D possibly matching TRBD2 (5 bases). Germline V CDR1 and CDR2: SGHVS, FNYEAQ. CDR3 length: 15 amino acids. V lost 5 bases, J lost 3 bases, and 13 bases lay in between. The CDR3 protein is CASSPYKGDTGELFF. The DNA for the CDR3 is TGTGCCAGCAGCCCGTATAAGGGAGACACCGGGGAGCTGTTTTTT.

The chain links TRBV1 to TRBJ1-2; TRBD1, the table's D call, was not compared with the DNA. TRBV1 is listed as a pseudogene. The CDR3 totals 14 residues. For the CDR3, the DNA is TGCACCAGCAGCCAAGATGGGATAGGGGTAGGCTACACCTTC. Residues: CTSSQDGIGVGYTF.

The rearrangement uses TRBV6-2 or TRBV6-3 and TRBJ2-2; D possibly corresponds to TRBD1 (6 bases). V lost 6 bases, J lost 0 bases, and 14 bases lay in between. The CDR3 has 16 amino acids. Germline loops: CDR1 MNHEY, CDR2 SVGEGT. CDR3 nucleotide sequence: TGTGCCAGCAGCCCTTGGGACACAACGAACACCGGGGAGCTGTTTTTT. Its protein is CASSPWDTTNTGELFF.